Given below is one TCR beta chain in context. After removal of 0 bases from V and 2 bases from J, the junction contained 5 bases not matched to a gene. The CDR3 is 17 amino acids. The germline CDR1 and CDR2 sequences are SGHRS and YFSETQ. Assay used: immunoSEQ multiplex PCR; TCRdb lists only in-frame clones, some missing. The sample holds roughly 40,000 clones, roughly 91% seen once. This sample is part of a study of T cell changes during pregnancy in multiple sclerosis. The chain links TRBV5-1 to TRBJ1-4; 9 bases align to TRBD1. The receptor was isolated from a female donor with multiple sclerosis, enrolled in a pregnancy study. This sample comprised CD4+ T cells from peripheral blood mononuclear cells, obtained in the first trimester of pregnancy. This CDR3 reads CASSLVSGTGTNEKLFF. The CDR3 DNA sequence: TGCGCCAGCAGCTTGGTTTCCGGGACAGGGACTAATGAAAAACTGTTTTTT.